This TCR beta chain was profiled in a study of blood T cell repertoires in COVID-19. Background on the study: The origin of the acute and convalescent COVID-19 samples was the United States, Italy and Spain. The analysed material was cDNA or gDNA that came from T cells, B-cell-depleted T cells, or PBMCs.

CDR1 DFQATT and CDR2 SNEGSKA come from the germline V gene (reference sequence). The CDR3 spans 17 residues. J was trimmed by 0 bases and V by 3 bases; bases with no gene match: 9. Per the original methods: Amplification of reference gene primers was used by the study to estimate nucleated cell counts. The protocol was immunoSEQ multiplex PCR, while the TCRdb copy is restricted to in-frame clones and leaves out a portion. D and trimming were read from the DNA, whereas the V and J calls and clone size are those reported in that table. The sample records approximately 54,000 clones, roughly 80% being singletons.

The source material was peripheral blood. The sequence derives from a woman aged 60 to 75 with acute or convalescent COVID-19. The rearrangement uses TRBV20-1 and TRBJ1-5, with 9 positions matching TRBD1. CDR3 residues: CSASGDRESGSNQPQHF. In DNA form, the CDR3 reads TGCAGTGCTAGTGGGGACAGGGAATCTGGTAGCAATCAGCCCCAGCATTTT.